Listed here are 17 T cell receptor beta chains from one sample, sequenced in a study of shared clonotypes between healthy human individuals. Profiled with immunoSEQ multiplex PCR; TCRdb holds only in-frame clones, not every one. Among under 2,500,000 clones listed, nearly 97% were seen once. Material for sequencing was naive CD4+ T cells sorted from blood. Subset in this sample: CD45RA+ positively selected. Receptors were obtained from a man between 18 and 35 years old in good health.

V usage is TRBV6-6 and J usage is TRBJ1-1, with TRBD1 as a possible D gene (6 bases). The germline V and J ends were trimmed by 6 bases and 5 bases, with 16 bases remaining between them. The germline V gene has CDR1 MNHNY and CDR2 SVGAGI (reference sequence). The CDR3 runs to 14 residues. CDR3: CASSQMGRGTEAFF. CDR3 coding DNA: TGTGCCAGCAGCCAGATGGGAAGGGGGACTGAAGCTTTCTTT.

This chain links TRBV7-9 with TRBJ2-7; 9 bases map to TRBD1. The CDR3 runs to 14 residues. CDR1 is SEHNR and CDR2 is FQNEAQ in the germline V gene (reference sequence). Trimming cost V 5 bases and J 5 bases; bases outside gene matches: 7. For the CDR3, the DNA is TGTGCCAGCAGCATACAGGGGGCGTACAACGAGCAGTACTTC. Translated, it gives CASSIQGAYNEQYF.

The V and J genes are TRBV28 and TRBJ1-5, with D perhaps TRBD1 (6 bases). This CDR3 spans 14 amino acids. Trimming shortened V by 6 bases and J by 5 bases, and 14 bases separated the two germline ends. CDR1 and CDR2 (germline): MDHEN, SYDVKM. In DNA form, the CDR3 reads TGTGCCAGCAGCCGGACAGCTACTTATCAGCCCCAGCATTTT. Its protein product is CASSRTATYQPQHF.

The chain carries TRBV15 and TRBJ2-7; weak D call: TRBD1 (5 bases). Germline V gives CDR1 LNHNV, CDR2 YYDKDF (reference sequence). Trimming left V 0 bases short and J 2 bases short, with 17 bases between. The CDR3 spans 17 residues. CDR3 in DNA: TGTGCCACCAGCAGAGATGTTGTTGGGGCCGCTACCTACGAGCAGTACTTC. Translating gives CATSRDVVGAATYEQYF. The entire variable domain, with the rest obtained from reference TRBV15 and TRBJ2-7, is as follows: DAMVIQNPRYQVTQFGKPVTLSCSQTLNHNVMYWYQQKSSQAPKLLFHYYDKDFNNEADTPDNFQSRRPNTSFCFLDIRSPGLGDTAMYLCATSRDVVGAATYEQYFGPGTRLTVT.

CDR3 in DNA: TGTGCCAGCAGCCAAATTAGCGGGATAGCCGTTAGGACCCAGTACTTC. Encoded protein: CASSQISGIAVRTQYF. J is TRBJ2-5 and V is TRBV4-2; TRBD2 matches at 8 bases. CDR1 is LGHNA and CDR2 is YNFKEQ in the germline V gene. This CDR3 is 16 amino acids long. V was pared by 2 bases and J by 7 bases, with 12 bases of the junction left unmatched.

V gene TRBV18 combines with J gene TRBJ2-1, with D tentatively TRBD1 (6 bases). The CDR3 contains 15 residues. The V end lost 3 bases, the J end lost 5 bases, and 14 bases lay between the germline ends. Germline CDR1 reads KGHSH; CDR2 reads LQKENI. The CDR3 region is CASSPGQSQNNEQFF. The CDR3 coding sequence is TGTGCCAGCTCACCCGGACAGAGCCAGAACAATGAGCAGTTCTTC.

The chain is built from TRBV21-1 and TRBJ1-6; the table names TRBD1, a call not compared with the DNA. TRBV21-1 is recorded as a pseudogene. The CDR3 totals 17 residues. CDR3 amino acids: CASSGPPGGPYNSPLHF. The CDR3 DNA reads as TGTGCCAGCAGCGGGCCGCCAGGGGGGCCTTATAATTCACCCCTCCACTTT.

The chain joins TRBV27 to TRBJ1-2, with 7 bases matching TRBD1. Germline lookup yields CDR1 MNHEY and CDR2 SMNVEV (reference sequence). The CDR3 has 13 residues. The ends lost 4 bases at V and 2 bases at J; junction bases unmatched: 1. In DNA form, the CDR3 reads TGTGCCAGCAGTTGGGACAGAAACTATGGCTACACCTTC. Its protein is CASSWDRNYGYTF.

The chain is built from TRBV10-3 and TRBJ1-5; TRBD1 aligns across 7 bases. V was clipped by 4 bases and J by 1 base; unmatched bases: 4. The CDR3 covers 15 residues. CDR1 and CDR2 from the germline V gene are ENHRY and SYGVKD. CDR3 residues: CAISGTGASNQPQHF. CDR3 coding DNA: TGTGCCATCAGTGGCACAGGGGCGAGCAATCAGCCCCAGCATTTT.

The table lists this clone with a count of one. The chain couples TRBV29-1 to TRBJ1-1, with no clear D. V was clipped by 5 bases and J by 3 bases, with 4 bases between them. CDR3 length equals 10 residues. In germline, CDR1 is SQVTM, CDR2 ANQGSEA. The CDR3 nucleotides read TGCAGCGTTATGGACACTGAAGCTTTCTTT. As protein: CSVMDTEAFF.

A single count supports this clone. The chain is built from TRBV7-2 and TRBJ2-2, with D perhaps assigned TRBD1 or TRBD2 (6 bases each). The CDR3 has 18 residues. Germline V gene sequence: CDR1 SGHTA, CDR2 FQGNSA. V was clipped by 2 bases and J by 1 base, with 17 bases between them. CDR3 protein: CASSLKRGSSGNTGELFF. CDR3 sequence (DNA): TGTGCCAGCAGCTTAAAGAGGGGGAGTAGCGGGAACACCGGGGAGCTGTTTTTT.

The chain has TRBV5-4 and TRBJ1-2; TRBD1 matches at 11 bases. J gave up 4 bases and V 5 bases, and 7 bases lay outside the gene matches. Germline assignment: CDR1 SGHNT and CDR2 YYREEE (reference sequence). The length of the CDR3 is 15 residues. The CDR3: CASRVGDRGTYGYTF. CDR3 nucleotide sequence: TGTGCCAGCAGGGTTGGGGACAGGGGGACCTATGGCTACACCTTC.

Concerning this clone itself: In the same sample, other DNA sequences code for this CDR3. Here the CDR3 reads CASSLRTGGNTGELFF. The CDR3 bases are TGTGCCAGCAGCTTACGGACAGGGGGCAACACCGGGGAGCTGTTTTTT. The chain uses TRBV5-4 and TRBJ2-2; 11 positions match TRBD1. V lost 2 bases and J lost 2; bases outside the gene matches: 2. The V gene's germline CDR1 is SGHNT and CDR2 YYREEE (reference sequence). The CDR3 is 16 residues long.

This chain uses TRBV5-4 with TRBJ2-2, with TRBD2 matching over 9 bases. There are 16 residues in the CDR3. Per germline, CDR1 SGHNT and CDR2 YYREEE (reference sequence). With 4 bases clipped from V and 5 bases from J, the junction kept 9 bases outside the gene matches. CDR3 bases: TGTGCCAGCAGCCTCCTAGCGGGAAGGGGGACCGGGGAGCTGTTTTTT. This translates into CASSLLAGRGTGELFF.

The J gene is TRBJ1-6, the V gene TRBV4-2; D gene ambiguous. The CDR3 is 16 residues long. Trimming cost V 0 bases and J 3 bases, with 9 bases left between them. Per the germline V gene, CDR1 is LGHNA and CDR2 is YNFKEQ. The CDR3 sequence: CASSQEAAGYNSPLHF. The CDR3, as DNA: TGTGCCAGCAGCCAAGAAGCGGCAGGCTATAATTCACCCCTCCACTTT.

This chain links TRBV10-3 with TRBJ1-2; 9 bases match TRBD1. V lost 5 bases to trimming and J lost 4 bases; unmatched junction nucleotides: 2. Looked up from germline, CDR1 is ENHRY and CDR2 is SYGVKD. This CDR3 comprises 13 residues. The CDR3 protein is CAISPDRGYGYTF. The CDR3 bases are TGTGCCATCAGTCCGGACAGGGGCTATGGCTACACCTTC.

The chain is built from TRBV5-4 and TRBJ1-2; D perhaps matches TRBD1 (5 bases). CDR3 length: 16 amino acids. V dropped 2 bases and J dropped 4 bases, with 18 bases sitting between them. CDR1 is SGHNT and CDR2 is YYREEE in the germline V gene (reference sequence). CDR3 in amino acids: CASSLGLGVSAYGYTF. CDR3 nucleotides: TGTGCCAGCAGCTTAGGGTTGGGGGTTTCGGCCTATGGCTACACCTTC.